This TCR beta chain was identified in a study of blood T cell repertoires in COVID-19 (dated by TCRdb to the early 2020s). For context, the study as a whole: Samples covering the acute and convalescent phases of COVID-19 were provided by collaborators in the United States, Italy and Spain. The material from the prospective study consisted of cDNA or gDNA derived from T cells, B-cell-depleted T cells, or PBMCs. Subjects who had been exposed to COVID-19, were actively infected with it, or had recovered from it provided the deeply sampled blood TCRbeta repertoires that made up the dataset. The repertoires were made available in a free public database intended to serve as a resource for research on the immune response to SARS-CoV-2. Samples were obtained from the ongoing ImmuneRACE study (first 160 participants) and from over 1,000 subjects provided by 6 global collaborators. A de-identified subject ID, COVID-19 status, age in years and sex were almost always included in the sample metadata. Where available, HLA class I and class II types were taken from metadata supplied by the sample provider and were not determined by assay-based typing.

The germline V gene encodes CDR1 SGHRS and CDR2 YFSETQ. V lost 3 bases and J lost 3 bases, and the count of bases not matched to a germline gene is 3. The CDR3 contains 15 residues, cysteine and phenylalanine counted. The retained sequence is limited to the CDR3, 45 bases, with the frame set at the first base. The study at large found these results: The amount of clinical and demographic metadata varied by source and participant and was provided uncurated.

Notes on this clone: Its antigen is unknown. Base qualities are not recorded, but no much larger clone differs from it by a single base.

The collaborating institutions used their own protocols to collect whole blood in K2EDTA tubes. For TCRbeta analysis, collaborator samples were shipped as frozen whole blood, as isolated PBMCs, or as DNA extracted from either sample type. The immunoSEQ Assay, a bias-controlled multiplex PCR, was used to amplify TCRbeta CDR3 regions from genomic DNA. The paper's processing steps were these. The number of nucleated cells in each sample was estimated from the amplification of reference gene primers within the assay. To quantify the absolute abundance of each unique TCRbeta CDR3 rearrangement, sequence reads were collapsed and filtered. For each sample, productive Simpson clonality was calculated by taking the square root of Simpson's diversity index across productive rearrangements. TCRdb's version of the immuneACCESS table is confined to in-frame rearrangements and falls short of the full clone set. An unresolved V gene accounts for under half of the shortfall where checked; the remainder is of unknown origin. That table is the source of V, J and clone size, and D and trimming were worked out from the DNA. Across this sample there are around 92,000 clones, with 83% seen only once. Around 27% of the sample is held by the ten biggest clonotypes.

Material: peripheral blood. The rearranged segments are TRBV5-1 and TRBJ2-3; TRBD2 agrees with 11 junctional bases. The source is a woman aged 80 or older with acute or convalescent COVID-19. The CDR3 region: CASSSGLAGTDTQYF. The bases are TGCGCCAGCAGCTCCGGACTAGCGGGTACAGATACGCAGTATTTT.